The next 26 T cell receptor beta chains were all read from a single sample in a study of T-cell memory formation after mild COVID-19. MiXCR, run by TCRdb on the 5' RACE reads, gives a single entry per CDR3 protein. The table has fewer than 550,000 distinct CDR3 sequences, 15% to 20% seen once. Sequencing input: PBMCs or a T cell subset sorted from them (not recorded which). Source of these receptors: an adult woman who had mild COVID-19 (a few samples of this study predate the infection). Cell type and time point are not known.

V is TRBV7-2 and J is TRBJ1-5; no reliable D call. With 5 bases removed from V and 7 bases from J, the gap between germline ends came to 9 bases. Germline CDR1 and CDR2: SGHTA and FQGNSA. This CDR3 contains 12 residues. The CDR3 region is CASSPTEQPQHF. DNA of the CDR3: TGTGCCAGCAGCCCTACGGAGCAGCCCCAGCATTTT.

This clonotype was counted between two and nine times. The chain combines TRBV28 with TRBJ2-3; 9 bases line up with TRBD2. This CDR3 is built from 16 residues. With V trimmed by 4 bases and J by 0 bases, 5 bases remained unmatched. The germline V gene encodes CDR1 MDHEN and CDR2 SYDVKM. The CDR3 bases are TGTGCCAGCAGTTCAAGACTAGCGGCGAGCACAGATACGCAGTATTTT. It codes for CASSSRLAASTDTQYF.

The chain employs TRBV5-1 and TRBJ2-1, with D perhaps matching TRBD2 (6 bases). The germline V and J ends were trimmed by 0 bases and 9 bases, with 13 bases remaining between them. The CDR3 is 14 residues long. Germline V gene data show CDR1 as SGHRS and CDR2 as YFSETQ. The CDR3 coding sequence is TGCGCCAGCAGCTTGGTACGGGAGAAACGTGAGCAGTTCTTC. This codes for CASSLVREKREQFF. The full variable domain, rest sourced from reference TRBV5-1 and TRBJ2-1, is KAGVTQTPRYLIKTRGQQVTLSCSPISGHRSVSWYQQTPGQGLQFLFEYFSETQRNKGNFPGRFSGRQFSNSRSEMNVSTLELGDSALYLCASSLVREKREQFFGPGTRLTVL.

The rearrangement uses TRBV18 and TRBJ2-7; possible D gene TRBD2, 6 bases. CDR3 length: 12 amino acids. CDR1 is KGHSH and CDR2 is LQKENI in the germline V gene. Deletions cut 3 bases from V and 9 bases from J, with 12 bases between. CDR3 sequence (DNA): TGTGCCAGCTCACCGGAGGGTCCGGGGCAGTACTTC. This codes for CASSPEGPGQYF.

In its sample, this clonotype was seen a few times. The chain has TRBV6-1 and TRBJ2-7; D is tentatively TRBD1 or TRBD2 (5 bases each). V was trimmed by 2 bases and J by 3 bases, leaving 11 bases between them. This CDR3 has 14 residues. In germline, CDR1 is MNHNS, CDR2 SASEGT. The CDR3 sequence: CASSETGTFYEQYF. The CDR3 DNA reads TGTGCCAGCAGTGAAACCGGGACCTTCTACGAGCAGTACTTC.

The chain carries TRBV7-3 and TRBJ1-1; tentative D call: TRBD1 (5 bases). The CDR3 is 16 amino acids. V shed 0 bases and J shed 1 base, with 12 bases lying between them. Germline values: CDR1 SGHTA, CDR2 FQGTGA. The CDR3, as DNA: TGTGCCAGCAGCTTAACCGGGGCAGGGTCGAACACTGAAGCTTTCTTT. Translation gives CASSLTGAGSNTEAFF.

V usage is TRBV30 and J usage is TRBJ2-7; 9 bases are shared with TRBD2. V shed 3 bases and J 2 bases; nucleotides not matched to a gene: 11. CDR1 and CDR2 from the germline V gene are GTSNPN and SVGIG (reference sequence). The CDR3 totals 16 residues. CDR3 coding DNA: TGTGCCTGGAGCCCTACCGGACTAGCGCTAACCTACGAGCAGTACTTC. As protein: CAWSPTGLALTYEQYF.

The chain carries TRBV9 and TRBJ2-2, with TRBD2 matching 15 bases. This CDR3 region has 21 residues. Germline loops: CDR1 SGDLS, CDR2 YYNGEE. Trimming removed 3 bases from V and 4 bases from J; junction bases left unmatched: 16. The CDR3 DNA follows: TGTGCCAGCAGCGAAGGACTAGCGGGGGGGCGGGGCCCTTCGGGCACCGGGGAGCTGTTTTTT. Translated: CASSEGLAGGRGPSGTGELFF.

The chain couples TRBV11-3 to TRBJ2-1; 8 bases align to TRBD1. This CDR3 is built from 15 residues. V dropped 5 bases and J dropped 8; count of bases not matched to a gene: 11. Germline CDR1 SGHNT, CDR2 YENEEA. The CDR3 bases are TGTGCCAGCAGCGCTCGCAGGGGGCTGGCGGATGAGCAGTTCTTC. It yields the protein CASSARRGLADEQFF.

The V gene is TRBV7-9, the J gene TRBJ1-2, with TRBD1 identical over 7 bases. CDR3 length equals 16 residues. V shed 1 base and J 5 bases; nucleotides not matched to a gene: 10. Germline-derived CDR1 and CDR2 are SEHNR and FQNEAQ (reference sequence). CDR3 nucleotide sequence: TGTGCCAGCAGCTTAGAGCCCACCGGACAGGCATATGGCTACACCTTC. Its protein is CASSLEPTGQAYGYTF.

The gene calls are TRBV20-1 and TRBJ2-1, with D possibly matching TRBD2 (7 bases). V was pared by 5 bases and J by 9 bases, with 20 bases between. The CDR3 is 14 residues long. Germline V gene lookup returns CDR1 DFQATT and CDR2 SNEGSKA (reference sequence). The CDR3 sequence is CSALEGGRGREQFF. The DNA of the CDR3 is TGCAGTGCTTTAGAGGGGGGGCGGGGTCGTGAGCAGTTCTTC.

This clonotype was picked up a small number of times. For the CDR3, the DNA is TGTGCCAGCAGCCAAGGCAGGGTGACTGAAGCTTTCTTT. It translates to CASSQGRVTEAFF. The chain employs TRBV3-1 and TRBJ1-1; D possibly corresponds to TRBD1 (5 bases). This CDR3 contains 13 residues. Trimming cost V 1 base and J 5 bases, with 8 bases left between them. Per the germline V gene, CDR1 is LGHDT and CDR2 is YNNKEL (reference sequence).

V usage is TRBV29-1 and J usage is TRBJ2-2, with unresolved D. This CDR3 is built from 12 residues. The germline V gene encodes CDR1 SQVTM and CDR2 ANQGSEA. V was shortened by 4 bases and J by 4 bases, with 7 bases between the two germline ends. Here the CDR3 reads CSVGQATGELFF. The CDR3 DNA is TGCAGCGTTGGGCAGGCCACCGGGGAGCTGTTTTTT.

This chain uses TRBV3-1 with TRBJ2-3, with TRBD2 identical over 7 bases. The CDR3 loop spans 15 amino acids. With V trimmed by 4 bases and J by 6 bases, 10 bases remained unmatched. Germline CDR1 is LGHDT and CDR2 is YNNKEL (reference sequence). The CDR3: CASSLPGLEGDTQYF. Here the CDR3 DNA reads TGTGCCAGCAGCCTCCCCGGACTAGAGGGTGATACGCAGTATTTT.

The rearrangement joins TRBV6-6 to TRBJ1-2; 12 bases match TRBD1. V lost 2 bases, J lost 6 bases, and 4 bases stayed unmatched. The CDR3 sequence is 15 residues long. Germline assignment: CDR1 MNHNY and CDR2 SVGAGI (reference sequence). CDR3: CASSYPGTGGDGYTF. The CDR3 DNA reads as TGTGCCAGCAGTTACCCCGGGACAGGGGGCGATGGCTACACCTTC.

The CDR3 reads CASRPHVGTGGTEAFF. The DNA for the CDR3 is TGTGCCAGCAGACCCCATGTGGGGACAGGGGGCACTGAAGCTTTCTTT. The rearrangement links TRBV12-3 or TRBV12-4 to TRBJ1-1; 11 bases agree with TRBD1. The CDR3 sequence is 16 residues long. The V and J ends lost 6 bases and 4 bases, in that order; junction bases with no gene match: 10.

This clonotype came up a few times. The rearrangement uses TRBV20-1 and TRBJ2-2; no reliable D call. Germline V lookup: CDR1 DFQATT, CDR2 SNEGSKA (reference sequence). Trimming took 1 base from V and 2 from J, leaving 8 bases between them. The CDR3 runs 14 residues. DNA of the CDR3: TGCAGTGCTAGAGGGTCCGAAAACACCGGGGAGCTGTTTTTT. Protein sequence: CSARGSENTGELFF.

The gene calls are TRBV20-1 and TRBJ2-3, with 7 positions matching TRBD1. The CDR3 is 18 residues long. The V segment lost 6 bases and the J segment 0 bases; nucleotides outside the gene matches: 18. Germline V CDR1 and CDR2: DFQATT, SNEGSKA (reference sequence). CDR3 in DNA: TGCAGTGCCTCAAAGGCCTGGGACAGACAAACTAGCACAGATACGCAGTATTTT. Translated, it gives CSASKAWDRQTSTDTQYF.

This clonotype was found a few times. This chain connects TRBV19 to TRBJ2-1; 13 bases map to TRBD2. The CDR3 extends over 17 amino acids. Germline CDR1 reads LNHDA; CDR2 reads SQIVND (reference sequence). With 7 bases clipped from V and 1 base from J, the junction kept 7 bases outside the gene matches. DNA of the CDR3: TGTGCCAGTAAGGGGACTAGCGGGAAAAATTCCTACAATGAGCAGTTCTTC. Translation gives CASKGTSGKNSYNEQFF.

V gene TRBV29-1 combines with J gene TRBJ2-7, with 9 positions matching TRBD1. J lost 1 base, V lost 1 base, and 8 bases had no gene match. This CDR3 region has 16 residues. Germline lookup yields CDR1 SQVTM and CDR2 ANQGSEA. CDR3 nucleotides: TGCAGCGTTGAAGCACTCGGGACAGGGCCTTCCTACGAGCAGTACTTC. It is translated as CSVEALGTGPSYEQYF.

This clonotype was counted many times. CDR3 nucleotides: TGTGCCAGCAGCCCTCGAGCGGGGTTATCCTACAATGAGCAGTTCTTC. Translated, it gives CASSPRAGLSYNEQFF. This chain uses TRBV7-6 with TRBJ2-1; 7 bases are shared with TRBD2. The CDR3 covers 16 residues. V shed 5 bases and J 1 base; nucleotides not matched to a gene: 8. The V gene's germline CDR1 is SGHVS and CDR2 FNYEAQ.

The genes are TRBV7-9 and TRBJ2-5, with D hard to call. Germline lookup yields CDR1 SEHNR and CDR2 FQNEAQ (reference sequence). This CDR3 has 12 amino acids. The V and J ends lost 2 bases and 5 bases respectively, with 6 bases between them. The CDR3 nucleotides read TGTGCCAGCAGCTTATCGTCTGAGACCCAGTACTTC. It translates to CASSLSSETQYF. Supplemented by reference TRBV7-9 and TRBJ2-5, the full variable domain reads DTGVSQNPRHKITKRGQNVTFRCDPISEHNRLYWYRQTLGQGPEFLTYFQNEAQLEKSRLLSDRFSAERPKGSFSTLEIQRTEQGDSAMYLCASSLSSETQYFGPGTRLLVL.

This clonotype was picked up a small number of times. V and J are TRBV3-1 and TRBJ2-2, with 8 bases identical to TRBD2. Germline V gene sequence: CDR1 LGHDT, CDR2 YNNKEL (reference sequence). The J segment lost 4 bases and the V segment lost 3 bases, leaving 7 bases of the junction unmatched. The CDR3 has 16 residues. The CDR3 sequence: CASSQSGGVSTGELFF. As DNA, the CDR3 is TGTGCCAGCAGCCAGTCGGGGGGGGTAAGCACCGGGGAGCTGTTTTTT.

This clonotype was detected a few times. The chain links TRBV7-9 to TRBJ1-4; D gene ambiguous. The CDR3 spans 15 residues. Trimming removed 1 base at V and 8 bases at J, with 14 bases between. Germline CDR1 is SEHNR and CDR2 is FQNEAQ (reference sequence). The CDR3 here is CASSLVGRRPEKLFF. CDR3 nucleotides: TGTGCCAGCAGCTTAGTAGGCAGGCGGCCCGAAAAACTGTTTTTT.

V is TRBV12-3 or TRBV12-4 and J is TRBJ2-7; perhaps TRBD1 as D (6 bases). This CDR3 has 14 residues. Trimming removed 5 bases at V and 7 bases at J, with 18 bases between. The CDR3 loop reads CASSPPHGTHEQYF. The CDR3 bases are TGTGCCAGCAGTCCTCCACACGGGACACATGAGCAGTACTTC.

This sequence joins TRBV12-3 or TRBV12-4 and TRBJ1-6, with no clear D. The CDR3 length is 15 residues. Deletions cut 7 bases from V and 7 bases from J, with 17 bases between. The DNA for the CDR3 is TGTGCCAGCACCCCTACAGTGGGTACCAATTCACCCCTCCACTTT. As protein: CASTPTVGTNSPLHF.